One and the same sample provided the 27 T cell receptor beta chains below, sequenced in a study of CD8 T cells in ankylosing spondylitis. Study-level findings and limits: A motif of roughly eight highly homologous TCR beta variants was seen as apparently characteristic of ankylosing spondylitis blood.

Via MiXCR, TCRdb re-called the 5' RACE reads, giving one row per CDR3 protein. The table includes a few hundred thousand distinct CDR3 sequences, 20% to 25% detected once. What these receptors recognize is not known. Sequencing input: blood, either unsorted or a sorted T cell fraction (not recorded which). The receptors stem from a male donor with ankylosing spondylitis.

V and J are TRBV4-2 and TRBJ2-2, with a weak D call TRBD1 (6 bases). Trimming took off 3 bases at V and 5 bases at J, with 10 bases between the two ends. This CDR3 region has 14 residues. CDR1 and CDR2 (germline): LGHNA, YNFKEQ. The CDR3, as DNA: TGTGCCAGCAGCCACAACAGGGATACCGGGGAGCTGTTTTTT. This gives the protein CASSHNRDTGELFF.

A few counts support this clonotype. This chain uses TRBV12-3 or TRBV12-4 with TRBJ1-5, with D unclear. V was trimmed by 5 bases and J by 3 bases, leaving 5 bases between them. CDR3 length: 12 residues. The CDR3 spells CASSPINQPQHF. The CDR3 DNA reads TGTGCCAGCAGTCCCATCAATCAGCCCCAGCATTTT.

This rearrangement joins TRBV5-4 to TRBJ1-1; D gene unclear. Germline CDR1 and CDR2: SGHNT and YYREEE (reference sequence). V was cut by 4 bases and J by 1 base, with 17 bases left in between. This CDR3 region has 16 residues. In DNA, the CDR3 is TGTGCCAGCAGCAACCCCCTGGGAAGAGAGAACACTGAAGCTTTCTTT. It codes for CASSNPLGRENTEAFF.

This clonotype has a handful of counts. This rearrangement joins TRBV7-2 to TRBJ2-7, with no clear D. Germline CDR1 SGHTA, CDR2 FQGNSA. The ends were cut back, 5 bases at V and 3 bases at J, with 8 bases in the middle. CDR3 length equals 12 residues. As DNA, the CDR3 is TGTGCCAGCAGCCTGCAGAACTACGAGCAGTACTTC. Translation: CASSLQNYEQYF.

This clonotype was seen more than once but under ten times. The CDR3 sequence: CAISEPRAGGTYNEQFF. The CDR3 DNA sequence: TGTGCCATCAGTGAGCCGCGGGCGGGAGGAACGTACAATGAGCAGTTCTTC. The chain couples TRBV10-3 to TRBJ2-1; TRBD2 matches 8 bases. This CDR3 contains 17 residues. The V gene end was trimmed by 2 bases and the J gene end by 4 bases; junction bases not matched to a gene: 10. Germline lookup yields CDR1 ENHRY and CDR2 SYGVKD.

The chain has TRBV12-5 and TRBJ1-1, with TRBD1 identical over 10 bases. J was trimmed by 12 bases and V by 2 bases; bases with no gene match: 6. Germline loops: CDR1 LGHNT, CDR2 FRNRAP. CDR3 length: 13 amino acids. The CDR3 bases are TGTGCTAGTGGTTTGTCCCGGGACAGGGGACCTTTCTTT. It translates to CASGLSRDRGPFF.

The CDR3 coding sequence is TGTGCCAGCAGCCAATCAGGTTCGGGCCAAGAGACCCAGTACTTC. This translates into CASSQSGSGQETQYF. The chain carries TRBV7-3 and TRBJ2-5; D unresolved. The CDR3 sequence is 15 residues long. V lost 5 bases and J lost 1, with 14 bases in between. The V gene's germline CDR1 is SGHTA and CDR2 FQGTGA.

This clonotype was picked up a small number of times. The gene calls are TRBV7-2 and TRBJ2-3; TRBD2 aligns across 12 bases. J gave up 2 bases and V 4 bases, and 4 bases lay outside the gene matches. This CDR3 region has 16 residues. Germline lookup yields CDR1 SGHTA and CDR2 FQGNSA. DNA of the CDR3: TGTGCCAGCAGCTCGACTAGCGGGAGACCCACAGATACGCAGTATTTT. Translation gives CASSSTSGRPTDTQYF.

This CDR3 reads CASSYGSGTSGYEQYF. CDR3 bases: TGTGCCAGCAGTTATGGCTCCGGGACTAGCGGCTACGAGCAGTACTTC. This chain uses TRBV6-2 or TRBV6-3 with TRBJ2-7, with TRBD2 identical over 11 bases. The CDR3 length is 16 residues. With 3 bases clipped from V and 3 bases from J, the junction kept 7 bases outside the gene matches. Germline V gene sequence: CDR1 MNHEY, CDR2 SVGEGT.

The chain has TRBV28 and TRBJ2-1, with 9 bases identical to TRBD2. Germline-derived CDR1 and CDR2 are MDHEN and SYDVKM. The CDR3 length is 16 residues. With 5 bases clipped from V and 7 bases from J, the junction kept 12 bases outside the gene matches. The CDR3 DNA is TGTGCCAGCAGTCCTGCCGTTTTAGCGGGAGAGAATGAGCAGTTCTTC. It codes for CASSPAVLAGENEQFF.

This clonotype has just a few counts. This chain uses TRBV5-1 with TRBJ1-1; 7 nucleotides match TRBD1. Trimming removed 4 bases from V and 5 bases from J; junction bases left unmatched: 8. CDR1 and CDR2 (germline): SGHRS, YFSETQ. There are 14 residues in the CDR3. In DNA, the CDR3 is TGCGCCAGCAGCATATGGACAGGACGGACTGAAGCTTTCTTT. As protein: CASSIWTGRTEAFF. Together with reference TRBV5-1 and TRBJ1-1, the CDR3 gives the full variable domain: KAGVTQTPRYLIKTRGQQVTLSCSPISGHRSVSWYQQTPGQGLQFLFEYFSETQRNKGNFPGRFSGRQFSNSRSEMNVSTLELGDSALYLCASSIWTGRTEAFFGQGTRLTVV.

The chain employs TRBV18 and TRBJ1-3; D unresolved. The CDR3 spans 17 residues. Germline CDR1 reads KGHSH; CDR2 reads LQKENI. V dropped 0 bases and J dropped 4 bases, with 16 bases sitting between them. The CDR3 DNA follows: TGTGCCAGCTCACCACCGATAATATACGGCGCAGGAAACACCATATATTTT. It yields the protein CASSPPIIYGAGNTIYF.

This clonotype was detected only a few times. This sequence joins TRBV9 and TRBJ2-3; D may be TRBD1 (6 bases). This CDR3 spans 15 amino acids. CDR1 and CDR2 from the germline V gene are SGDLS and YYNGEE. The V and J ends lost 4 bases and 4 bases respectively, with 16 bases between them. The CDR3 here is CASSPRTAYPDTQYF. The CDR3 DNA follows: TGTGCCAGCAGCCCTAGGACAGCCTACCCAGATACGCAGTATTTT.

This chain joins TRBV12-3 or TRBV12-4 and TRBJ1-4; D gene unclear. Deletions cut 2 bases from V and 0 bases from J, with 4 bases between. This CDR3 comprises 14 residues. CDR3 residues: CASSLLTTNEKLFF. The DNA for the CDR3 is TGTGCCAGCAGTTTATTGACAACTAATGAAAAACTGTTTTTT.

The chain has TRBV20-1 and TRBJ2-1; D possibly matches TRBD1 or TRBD2 (5 bases each). V was shortened by 0 bases and J by 0 bases, with 12 bases between the two germline ends. In germline, CDR1 is DFQATT, CDR2 SNEGSKA (reference sequence). The CDR3 length is 16 residues. The CDR3 sequence is CSARDPAGSSYNEQFF. The CDR3 DNA reads as TGCAGTGCTAGAGATCCCGCAGGGAGCTCCTACAATGAGCAGTTCTTC.

The chain carries TRBV7-8 and TRBJ1-1; D gene ambiguous. From germline, CDR1 is SGHVS and CDR2 FQNEAQ. V was shortened by 5 bases and J by 6 bases, with 10 bases between the two germline ends. The CDR3 runs 12 residues. The DNA of the CDR3 is TGTGCCAGCAGCCCTTGGAAGGCTGAAGCTTTCTTT. Translation: CASSPWKAEAFF.

In nucleotides, the CDR3 is TGTGCCAGCAGCTGGACTGAAGGAGAGACCCAGTACTTC. The encoded protein is CASSWTEGETQYF. The chain links TRBV7-3 to TRBJ2-5, with D perhaps matching TRBD2 (5 bases). Germline V gene sequence: CDR1 SGHTA, CDR2 FQGTGA. V dropped 4 bases and J dropped 4 bases, with 10 bases sitting between them. This CDR3 region has 13 residues.

J is TRBJ2-1 and V is TRBV15, with TRBD2 matching over 8 bases. The ends lost 5 bases at V and 8 bases at J; junction bases unmatched: 11. The CDR3 spans 15 residues. Germline V gives CDR1 LNHNV, CDR2 YYDKDF (reference sequence). CDR3: CATSGPREGIHEQFF. In DNA form, the CDR3 reads TGTGCCACCAGCGGACCCCGGGAGGGCATTCATGAGCAGTTCTTC.

This clonotype has a handful of counts. The chain is built from TRBV27 and TRBJ2-2, with 7 bases identical to TRBD2. V gave up 5 bases and J gave up 6 bases; unmatched junction bases: 9. This CDR3 has 15 amino acids. Germline V gene sequence: CDR1 MNHEY, CDR2 SMNVEV (reference sequence). CDR3 sequence: CASSPAGWGPGELFF. DNA for the CDR3: TGTGCCAGCAGTCCAGCGGGGTGGGGACCCGGGGAGCTGTTTTTT.

The chain couples TRBV5-1 to TRBJ2-4, with a possible D match to TRBD2 (6 bases). Germline V lookup: CDR1 SGHRS, CDR2 YFSETQ. V lost 5 bases, J lost 3 bases, and 12 bases lay in between. This CDR3 spans 14 amino acids. The CDR3 region is CASRITGDKNIQYF. The CDR3 DNA is TGCGCCAGCAGAATTACGGGGGACAAAAACATTCAGTACTTC.

The V gene is TRBV10-3, the J gene TRBJ2-2, with D possibly called TRBD1 or TRBD2 (5 bases each). Germline CDR1 reads ENHRY; CDR2 reads SYGVKD. V was shortened by 10 bases and J by 6 bases, with 24 bases between the two germline ends. This CDR3 has 16 residues. Here the CDR3 DNA reads TGTGCCACCCGGGGTCAGGGCCCCGGAAGGGCCGGGGAGCTGTTTTTT. Translation gives CATRGQGPGRAGELFF.

V is TRBV2 and J is TRBJ2-1; perhaps TRBD2 as D (6 bases). The V end lost 5 bases, the J end lost 3 bases, and 11 bases lay between the germline ends. Germline V CDR1 and CDR2: SNHLY, FYNNEI. CDR3 length: 14 residues. The CDR3 loop reads CASSTDYLYNEQFF. The DNA of the CDR3 is TGTGCCAGCAGTACGGACTACCTCTACAATGAGCAGTTCTTC.

Ten or more counts support this clonotype. This chain uses TRBV29-1 with TRBJ1-6; 7 nucleotides line up with TRBD1. The germline gives CDR1 SQVTM, CDR2 ANQGSEA. Losses at the gene ends were 6 bases for V and 5 bases for J; bases not matched to a gene: 7. The CDR3 sequence is 14 residues long. CDR3 nucleotides: TGCAGCGTAGGAGAGGGACAGAATAATTCACCCCTCCACTTT. This codes for CSVGEGQNNSPLHF.

The chain combines TRBV6-5 with TRBJ1-2; D is unclear. With 1 base removed from V and 3 bases from J, the gap between germline ends came to 9 bases. CDR3 length equals 14 residues. The germline V gene encodes CDR1 MNHEY and CDR2 SVGAGI. CDR3 DNA: TGTGCCAGCAGTTACTATCCGGGTGACTATGGCTACACCTTC. Protein sequence: CASSYYPGDYGYTF.

This chain connects TRBV11-2 to TRBJ2-7; no clear D. CDR3 length: 14 amino acids. Germline loops: CDR1 SGHAT, CDR2 FQNNGV. Trimming pared 1 base from V and 3 bases from J, leaving 10 bases between. The CDR3 DNA is TGTGCCAGCAGCTTAGCTCACGGAGTCTACGAGCAGTACTTC. Translating it yields CASSLAHGVYEQYF.

This clonotype came up a few times. This chain joins TRBV15 and TRBJ2-4; D might be TRBD1 (6 bases). The length of the CDR3 is 12 residues. V lost 10 bases to trimming and J lost 9 bases, with 16 bases between them. The germline V gene encodes CDR1 LNHNV and CDR2 YYDKDF (reference sequence). The CDR3 nucleotides read TGTGCCAGTGGCTCGGACAGTCGCATTCAGTACTTC. It is translated as CASGSDSRIQYF.

The chain employs TRBV5-1 and TRBJ2-1; TRBD2 matches 7 bases. The J segment lost 6 bases and the V segment lost 4 bases, leaving 7 bases of the junction unmatched. The CDR3 is 14 amino acids. Germline V CDR1 and CDR2: SGHRS, YFSETQ. The CDR3 DNA reads TGCGCCAGCAGCAACCGGACTAGGCCCAATGAGCAGTTCTTC. The encoded protein is CASSNRTRPNEQFF.